This TCR beta chain came from a study of T cell responses to AZD1222 COVID-19 vaccine. Unmatched junction bases numbered 12, after V lost 5 bases and J lost 4 bases. The CDR3 covers 16 residues. Germline V gives CDR1 SGHVS, CDR2 FQNEAQ. Produced via immunoSEQ multiplex PCR; TCRdb's table is partial and in-frame only. Found here are roughly 120,000 clones, roughly nine tenths of them singletons; the top ten hold 1.6%. Pooled samples include second doses given at about 4 or 12 weeks. Turning to this clone: No antigen is known for it.

Whole-study results and caveats: Donor demographics were predominantly white British with a female majority; clonal diversity may be underestimated.

The chain recombines TRBV7-8 with TRBJ1-1; 8 nucleotides align to TRBD1. The sequence came from an adult who received the AZD1222 COVID-19 vaccine. Sequences were derived from peripheral blood, sampled 28 days after the second AZD1222 dose. CDR3: CASSDAPGQVITEAFF. CDR3 DNA sequence: TGTGCCAGCAGCGACGCTCCGGGACAGGTAATCACTGAAGCTTTCTTT. Drawing the rest from reference TRBV7-8 and TRBJ1-1, the complete variable domain is GAGVSQSPRYKVAKRGQDVALRCDPISGHVSLFWYQQALGQGPEFLTYFQNEAQLDKSGLPSDRFFAERPEGSVSTLKIQRTQQEDSAVYLCASSDAPGQVITEAFFGQGTRLTVV.